One and the same sample provided the 5 T cell receptor beta chains below, sequenced in a study of T-cell reconstitution after alpha-beta-depleted transplantation in children. Molecular barcoding with unique molecular identifiers was used for the TCRbeta library. TCRdb ran MiXCR on the PCR reads and lists one entry per CDR3 protein. The sample holds 600,000 to 800,000 distinct CDR3 sequences, approximately 14% seen once. This sample comprised PBMCs, obtained before TCRalphabeta/CD19-depleted stem cell transplant. These receptors all come from a girl aged 2-9 years with congenital amegakaryocytic thrombocytopenia, due to receive a stem cell transplant.

V and J are TRBV20-1 and TRBJ2-1; TRBD1 agrees at 8 bases. V was clipped by 6 bases and J by 6 bases; unmatched bases: 7. CDR1 is DFQATT and CDR2 is SNEGSKA in the germline V gene (reference sequence). The CDR3 covers 13 residues. The CDR3 DNA follows: TGCAGTGCCGTAAGAACAGGGGGCAATGAGCAGTTCTTC. Amino acids: CSAVRTGGNEQFF.

This clonotype was seen just once. The chain is built from TRBV28 and TRBJ1-4, with D perhaps matching TRBD1 (5 bases). Germline-derived CDR1 and CDR2 are MDHEN and SYDVKM. CDR3 length: 14 amino acids. V dropped 8 bases and J dropped 9 bases, with 19 bases sitting between them. The CDR3 is CASCLGTTVQKLFF. Here the CDR3 DNA reads TGTGCCAGCTGTCTCGGGACCACCGTTCAAAAACTGTTTTTT. Full variable domain (missing parts from reference TRBV28 and TRBJ1-4): DVKVTQSSRYLVKRTGEKVFLECVQDMDHENMFWYRQDPGLGLRLIYFSYDVKMKEKGDIPEGYSVSREKKERFSLILESASTNQTSMYLCASCLGTTVQKLFFGSGTQLSVL.

This clonotype was found a few times. The chain links TRBV7-9 to TRBJ2-5; no clear D gene. Trimming removed 1 base from V and 2 bases from J, with 8 bases in between. Per the germline V gene, CDR1 is SEHNR and CDR2 is FQNEAQ (reference sequence). CDR3 length equals 14 residues. CDR3 sequence reads: CASSLGDNQETQYF. The CDR3 DNA reads TGTGCCAGCAGCTTAGGCGACAATCAAGAGACCCAGTACTTC.

The sample holds many counts of this clonotype. The CDR3 region has the DNA TGCAGCGTTGAAGGGGGACTAGCCGGGGAGCTGTTTTTT. This gives the protein CSVEGGLAGELFF. The rearrangement joins TRBV29-1 to TRBJ2-2, with 8 positions matching TRBD2. V dropped 1 base and J dropped 6; count of bases not matched to a gene: 1. The CDR3 has 13 amino acids. Germline loops: CDR1 SQVTM, CDR2 ANQGSEA.

This clonotype was found many times. This chain uses TRBV7-9 with TRBJ2-7; 9 positions agree with TRBD2. The junction had 7 bases not matched to a gene; V was cut back by 5 bases and J by 2 bases. Germline V CDR1 and CDR2: SEHNR, FQNEAQ (reference sequence). The CDR3 is made up of 15 amino acids. CDR3 loop: CASSPGLAYAYEQYF. CDR3 DNA sequence: TGTGCCAGCAGCCCAGGACTAGCGTACGCCTACGAGCAGTACTTC.